This TCR beta chain derives from a study of T cell repertoires in cytomegalovirus infection. Study at large: It was the public TCR beta signatures that indicated both CMV infection and matching HLA type. Study observations and caveats: People with CMV and the relevant HLA were identified by cumulative public TCR beta family frequency. CMV-specific HLA-C-restricted TCR beta clonotypes dominated the ex vivo response.

The V gene's germline CDR1 is SGHTA and CDR2 FQGNSA. This CDR3 region has 14 residues. TCRdb re-called the reads through MiXCR, storing one row per CDR3 protein. The repertoire holds over 100,000 distinct CDR3 sequences, with approximately 15% as singletons. Note on this clonotype: Its cognate antigen is unknown. A much larger clone differs by one base, so this may be a read error.

The sequence was collected from a human donor in good health (CMV status not recorded). Some clones in this sample may be carry-over from other donors' samples. V is TRBV7-2 and J is TRBJ1-4, with 10 bases matching TRBD1. Sequenced sample: PBMCs. The CDR3 DNA reads as TGTGCCAGCAGCCCGGGACAGGGGAGAGAAAAACTGTCTTTT. Its protein product is CASSPGQGREKLSF.